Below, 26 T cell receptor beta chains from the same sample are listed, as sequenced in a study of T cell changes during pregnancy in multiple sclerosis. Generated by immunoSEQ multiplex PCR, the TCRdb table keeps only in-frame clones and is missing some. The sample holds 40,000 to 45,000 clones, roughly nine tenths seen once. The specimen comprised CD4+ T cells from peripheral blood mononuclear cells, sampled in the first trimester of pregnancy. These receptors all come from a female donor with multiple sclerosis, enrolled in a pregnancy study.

As DNA, the CDR3 is TGTGCCAGCAGTTGGACAGGGGGCGGAGGCTACACCTTC. It yields the protein CASSWTGGGGYTF. The chain is built from TRBV28 and TRBJ1-2; 11 bases match TRBD1. Germline trimming cut 4 bases from V and 8 bases from J; bases unmatched to any gene: 3. The CDR3 is 13 amino acids. The germline V gene has CDR1 MDHEN and CDR2 SYDVKM.

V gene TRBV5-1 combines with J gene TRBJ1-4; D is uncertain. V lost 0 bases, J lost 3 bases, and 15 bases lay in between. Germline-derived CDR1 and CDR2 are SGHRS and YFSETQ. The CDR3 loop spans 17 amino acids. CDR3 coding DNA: TGCGCCAGCAGCTTGGGACGGCCTCCTAGACCTAATGAAAAACTGTTTTTT. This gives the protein CASSLGRPPRPNEKLFF.

In DNA, the CDR3 is TGTGCCAGCAGCCCGGGGTCTTTCGAGCAGTACTTC. Residues: CASSPGSFEQYF. The chain is built from TRBV7-6 and TRBJ2-7; maybe TRBD2 (5 bases). This CDR3 comprises 12 residues. The ends were cut back, 5 bases at V and 6 bases at J, with 11 bases in the middle. Germline CDR1 is SGHVS and CDR2 is FNYEAQ.

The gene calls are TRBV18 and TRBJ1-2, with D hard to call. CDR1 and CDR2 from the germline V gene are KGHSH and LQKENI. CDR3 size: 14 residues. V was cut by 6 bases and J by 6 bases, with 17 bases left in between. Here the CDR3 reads CASSRLDRMDGYTF. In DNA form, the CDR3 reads TGTGCCAGCTCCCGCCTAGATAGAATGGATGGCTACACCTTC.

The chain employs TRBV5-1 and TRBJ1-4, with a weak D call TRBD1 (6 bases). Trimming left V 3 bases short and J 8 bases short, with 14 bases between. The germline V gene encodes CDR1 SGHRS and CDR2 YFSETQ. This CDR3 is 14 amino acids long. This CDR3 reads CASSSDRVQEKLFF. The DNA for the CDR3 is TGCGCCAGCAGCTCGGACAGAGTTCAGGAAAAACTGTTTTTT.

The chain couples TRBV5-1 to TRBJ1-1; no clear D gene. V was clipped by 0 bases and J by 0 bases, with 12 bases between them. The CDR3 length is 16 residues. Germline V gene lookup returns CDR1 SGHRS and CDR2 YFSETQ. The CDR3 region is CASSLGANLMNTEAFF. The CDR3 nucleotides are TGCGCCAGCAGCTTGGGGGCCAACTTAATGAACACTGAAGCTTTCTTT.

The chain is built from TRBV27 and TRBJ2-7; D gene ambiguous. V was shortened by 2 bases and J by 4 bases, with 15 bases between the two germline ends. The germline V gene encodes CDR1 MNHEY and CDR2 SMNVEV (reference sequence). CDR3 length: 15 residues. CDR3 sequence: CASSLIPHPRYEQYF. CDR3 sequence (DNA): TGTGCCAGCAGTTTAATCCCCCACCCCAGGTACGAGCAGTACTTC.

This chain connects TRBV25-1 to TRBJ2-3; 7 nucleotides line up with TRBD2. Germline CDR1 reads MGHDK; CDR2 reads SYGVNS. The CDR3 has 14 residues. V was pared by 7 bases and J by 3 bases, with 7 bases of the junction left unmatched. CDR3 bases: TGTGCCAGCACTCACTGGGGAGGGACAGATACGCAGTATTTT. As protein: CASTHWGGTDTQYF.

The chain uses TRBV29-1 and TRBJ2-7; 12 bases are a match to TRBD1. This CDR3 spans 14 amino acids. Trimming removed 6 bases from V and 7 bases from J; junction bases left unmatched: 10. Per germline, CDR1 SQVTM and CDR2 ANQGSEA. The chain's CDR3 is CSVTPGQGAGEQYF. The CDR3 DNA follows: TGCAGCGTCACACCGGGACAGGGGGCGGGGGAGCAGTACTTC.

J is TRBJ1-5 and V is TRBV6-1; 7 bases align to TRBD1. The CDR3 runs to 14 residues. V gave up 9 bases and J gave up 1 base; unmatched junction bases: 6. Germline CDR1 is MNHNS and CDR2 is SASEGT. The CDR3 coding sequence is TGTGCCAGTAGACAGGGACTGAGCAATCAGCCCCAGCATTTT. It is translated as CASRQGLSNQPQHF.

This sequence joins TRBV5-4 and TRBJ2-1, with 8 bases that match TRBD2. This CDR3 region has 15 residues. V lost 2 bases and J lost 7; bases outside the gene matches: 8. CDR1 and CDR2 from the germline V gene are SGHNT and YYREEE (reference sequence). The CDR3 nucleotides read TGTGCCAGCAGCTTAGCGGGAGTTAGCTGGAATGAGCAGTTCTTC. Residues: CASSLAGVSWNEQFF.

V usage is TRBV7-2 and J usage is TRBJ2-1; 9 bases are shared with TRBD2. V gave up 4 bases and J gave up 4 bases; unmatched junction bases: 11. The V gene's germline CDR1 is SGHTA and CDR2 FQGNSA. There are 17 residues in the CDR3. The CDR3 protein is CASSSWDSGRRYNEQFF. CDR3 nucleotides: TGTGCCAGCAGCTCTTGGGATAGCGGGAGACGGTACAATGAGCAGTTCTTC.

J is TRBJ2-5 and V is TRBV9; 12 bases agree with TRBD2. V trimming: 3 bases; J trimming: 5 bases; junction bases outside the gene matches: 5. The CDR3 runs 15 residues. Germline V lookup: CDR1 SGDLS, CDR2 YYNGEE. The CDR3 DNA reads TGTGCCAGCAGCGGCCTAGCGGGGGGGGCGGAGACCCAGTACTTC. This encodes CASSGLAGGAETQYF.

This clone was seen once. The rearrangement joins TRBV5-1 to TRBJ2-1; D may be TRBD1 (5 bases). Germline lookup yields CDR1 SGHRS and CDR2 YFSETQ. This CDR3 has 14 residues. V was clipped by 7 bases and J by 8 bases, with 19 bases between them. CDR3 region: CASALRGQTYEQFF. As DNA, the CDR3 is TGCGCCAGCGCTCTTAGGGGTCAAACCTATGAGCAGTTCTTC.

The DNA of the CDR3 is TGTGCCAGCAGTGAAGAACTGTGGCAGGGGAGTTATGGGACCCAGTACTTC. Its translation: CASSEELWQGSYGTQYF. The chain couples TRBV2 to TRBJ2-5; D might be TRBD1 (6 bases). Germline loops: CDR1 SNHLY, CDR2 FYNNEI. The length of the CDR3 is 17 residues. The V end lost 1 base, the J end lost 7 bases, and 22 bases lay between the germline ends.

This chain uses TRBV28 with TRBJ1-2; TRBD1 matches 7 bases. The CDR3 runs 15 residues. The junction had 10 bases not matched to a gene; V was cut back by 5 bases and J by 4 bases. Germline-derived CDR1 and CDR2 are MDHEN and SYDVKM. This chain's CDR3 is CASSRDRVGAYGYTF. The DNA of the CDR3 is TGTGCCAGCAGTCGTGACAGGGTGGGGGCCTATGGCTACACCTTC.

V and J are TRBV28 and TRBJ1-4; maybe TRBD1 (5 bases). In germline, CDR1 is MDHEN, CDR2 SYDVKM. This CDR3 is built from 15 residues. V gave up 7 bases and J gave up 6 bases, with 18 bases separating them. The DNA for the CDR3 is TGTGCCAGCATTTCGGTGGGGCGGGGGGATGAAAAACTGTTTTTT. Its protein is CASISVGRGDEKLFF.

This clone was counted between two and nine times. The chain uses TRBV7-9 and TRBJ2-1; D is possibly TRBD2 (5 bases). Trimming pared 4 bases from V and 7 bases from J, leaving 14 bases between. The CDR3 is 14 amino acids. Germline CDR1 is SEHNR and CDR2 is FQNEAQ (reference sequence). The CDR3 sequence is CASSSLRRQNEQFF. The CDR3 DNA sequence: TGTGCCAGCAGCTCTCTAAGGAGGCAAAATGAGCAGTTCTTC.

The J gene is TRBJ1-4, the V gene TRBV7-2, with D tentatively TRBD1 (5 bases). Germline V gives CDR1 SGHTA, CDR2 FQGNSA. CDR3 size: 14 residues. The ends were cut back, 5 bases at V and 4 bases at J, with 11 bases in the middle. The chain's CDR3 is CASSKGLSNEKLFF. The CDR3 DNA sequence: TGTGCCAGCAGCAAGGGGTTGAGTAATGAAAAACTGTTTTTT.

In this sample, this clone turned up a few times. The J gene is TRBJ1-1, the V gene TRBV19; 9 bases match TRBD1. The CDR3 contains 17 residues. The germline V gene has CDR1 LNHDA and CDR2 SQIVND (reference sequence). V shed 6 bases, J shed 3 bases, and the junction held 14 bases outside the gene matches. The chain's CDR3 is CASRTRPGTGLYTEAFF. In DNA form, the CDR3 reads TGTGCCAGTAGGACCAGACCCGGGACAGGGCTCTACACTGAAGCTTTCTTT.

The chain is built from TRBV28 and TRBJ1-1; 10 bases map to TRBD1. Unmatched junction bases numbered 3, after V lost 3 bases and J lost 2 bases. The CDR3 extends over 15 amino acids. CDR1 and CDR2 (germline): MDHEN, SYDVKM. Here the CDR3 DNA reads TGTGCCAGCAGTTTCTTGACAGGGGGCAACACTGAAGCTTTCTTT. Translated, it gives CASSFLTGGNTEAFF.

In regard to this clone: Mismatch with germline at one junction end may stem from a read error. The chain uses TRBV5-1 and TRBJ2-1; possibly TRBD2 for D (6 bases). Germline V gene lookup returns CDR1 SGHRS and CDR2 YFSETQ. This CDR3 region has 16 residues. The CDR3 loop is CAGSLSLARLYNEQFF. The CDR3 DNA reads TGCGCCGGCAGCCTCAGCCTAGCGAGACTCTACAATGAGCAGTTCTTC.

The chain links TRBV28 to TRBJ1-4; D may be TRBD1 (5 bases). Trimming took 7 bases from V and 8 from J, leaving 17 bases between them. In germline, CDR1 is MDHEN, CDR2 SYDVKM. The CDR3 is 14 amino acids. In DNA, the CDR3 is TGTGCCAGCACCGGGGGGGGGAAAGAGGAAAAACTGTTTTTT. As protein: CASTGGGKEEKLFF. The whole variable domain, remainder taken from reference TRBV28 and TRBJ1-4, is DVKVTQSSRYLVKRTGEKVFLECVQDMDHENMFWYRQDPGLGLRLIYFSYDVKMKEKGDIPEGYSVSREKKERFSLILESASTNQTSMYLCASTGGGKEEKLFFGSGTQLSVL.

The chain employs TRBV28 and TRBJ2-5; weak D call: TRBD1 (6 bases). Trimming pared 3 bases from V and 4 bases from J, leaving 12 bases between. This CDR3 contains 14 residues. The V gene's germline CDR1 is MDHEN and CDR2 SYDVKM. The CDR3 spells CASSFSGARETQYF. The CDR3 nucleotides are TGTGCCAGCAGTTTCTCAGGGGCGCGAGAGACCCAGTACTTC.

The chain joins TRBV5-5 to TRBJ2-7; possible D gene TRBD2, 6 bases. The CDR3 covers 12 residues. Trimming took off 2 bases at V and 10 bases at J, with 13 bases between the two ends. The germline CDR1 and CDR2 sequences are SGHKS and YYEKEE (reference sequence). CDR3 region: CASSFSRDLQYF. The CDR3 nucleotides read TGTGCCAGCAGCTTTTCGCGGGATCTACAGTACTTC.

Here the CDR3 DNA reads TGTGCCAGCAGCTTGCCCGGGACCGGGGAGCTGTTTTTT. The encoded protein is CASSLPGTGELFF. V is TRBV5-4 and J is TRBJ2-2, with D hard to call. CDR3 length: 13 amino acids. CDR1 is SGHNT and CDR2 is YYREEE in the germline V gene (reference sequence). V gave up 1 base and J gave up 5 bases, with 6 bases separating them.